This T cell receptor beta chain was sequenced for a study of PD-1 blockade in classical Hodgkin lymphoma. This sample's time point: cycle 4 day 1 (C4D1), after about 6 weeks of nivolumab. No patient escaped relapse after autologous stem cell transplantation, and brentuximab vedotin exposure varied. Findings and limits, study-wide: Reports described newly diagnosed patients as having lower baseline TCR diversity than healthy donors. Significant TCR diversity gains by C4D1 occurred in CD4+ but not CD8+ cells.

Here immunoSEQ multiplex PCR was the method, and the copy in TCRdb shows in-frame clones only, minus some. The sample includes roughly 46,000 clones, approximately 72% of them seen just once. To note about this clone: Its antigen is still unknown.

The sequencing here drew on peripheral blood mononuclear cells (PBMCs), taken before the fourth cycle of nivolumab. This receptor was taken from a human donor with classical Hodgkin lymphoma.

In DNA form, the CDR3 reads TGTGCCAGTGTCGGACCGAAAAATGAAAAACTGTTTTTT. Protein: CASVGPKNEKLFF. This rearrangement joins TRBV19 to TRBJ1-4; D call uncertain. The CDR3 contains 13 residues. CDR1 LNHDA and CDR2 SQIVND come from the germline V gene (reference sequence). Between the trimmed V and J ends, which lost 8 bases and 5 bases, there was a span of 12 bases.